The T cell receptor beta chain described here comes from a study of cytomegalovirus exposure and HLA in healthy donors. It was with 60 Vbeta and 13 Jbeta primers that the PCR ran. TCRdb's copy holds only in-frame clones and misses some; the assay was immunoSEQ multiplex PCR. The table records 150,000 to 200,000 clones, about 80% of them present only once. This CDR3 region has 17 residues. Germline V gene sequence: CDR1 SGHTA, CDR2 FQGTGA. The ends were cut back, 3 bases at V and 0 bases at J, with 17 bases in the middle. Sequencing used PBMCs. This chain joins TRBV7-3 and TRBJ1-1; possible D gene TRBD1, 6 bases. The clonotype originates from a young woman in good health and CMV-seropositive. The CDR3 DNA reads as TGTGCCAGCAGCTTGGGGTCGGGACAATTGGTGAACACTGAAGCTTTCTTT. This sequence encodes CASSLGSGQLVNTEAFF. The variable domain in full, completed from reference TRBV7-3 and TRBJ1-1, reads GAGVSQTPSNKVTEKGKYVELRCDPISGHTALYWYRQSLGQGPEFLIYFQGTGAADDSGLPNDRFFAVRPEGSVSTLKIQRTERGDSAVYLCASSLGSGQLVNTEAFFGQGTRLTVV.